This entry features one TCR beta chain sequence. This entry belongs to a study of blood T cell repertoires in COVID-19. Germline CDR1 LGHDT, CDR2 YNNKEL (reference sequence). The V gene lost 3 bases and the J gene lost 2 bases, with 5 bases spanning the gap. The CDR3 consists of 12 residues. Sequencing was performed with immunoSEQ multiplex PCR; in TCRdb, only in-frame clones are kept and a portion is missing. The sample consists of 90,000 to 120,000 clones, 80% to 85% of them appearing once. The chain links TRBV3-1 (or the pseudogene TRBV3-2) to TRBJ2-7, with D uncertain. The receptor comes from a man in his 70s with acute or convalescent COVID-19. The specimen sequenced was peripheral blood. The CDR3 nucleotides are TGTGCCAGCAGCCATGACACCTACGAGCAGTACTTC. Its translation is CASSHDTYEQYF.